This T cell receptor (beta chain) stems from a study of shared T cell receptors in the human thymus (dated by TCRdb to the early 2020s). In the study overall: The study investigated the way shared, self-reactive T-cell receptor alpha chains are produced in the human thymus.

The CDR3 numbers 15 residues from cysteine through phenylalanine. This entry keeps only the CDR3 DNA: 45 bases, framed from base 1. The germline V gene sets CDR1 to SGHTA and CDR2 to FQGNSA. Germline trimming amounts to 5 bases on V and 1 base on J, with 7 as the count of junction bases outside the gene matches. This clone was observed once. Its binding antigen is unknown. Base qualities are not recorded, but no much larger clone differs from it by a single base. The receptor library was made with the immunoSEQ multiplex PCR assay. TCRdb obtained this table from immuneACCESS and retained in-frame rearrangements with V and J assigned. These tables miss some clones; where compared with another copy, unresolved V genes account for less than half of the shortfall, and the remainder is unexplained. Here the sample has 700,000 or so clones; 80% to 90% occur a single time. The top ten clones comprise 0.0095% to 0.013% of the sample.

These sequences were also reported in another study, on human thymus T cells. The second investigation adds: Donors were immunologically healthy infants undergoing open corrective cardiac surgery for congenital heart defects in Finland. Thymus tissue was collected as surgical resects that were removed during corrective cardiac surgery. Usage of V and J gene segments appeared to be biased in both the thymic and the peripheral blood repertoires. The related research reported highly overlapping thymic TCR repertoires among unrelated individuals. The study used roughly 8 infant thymus samples plus four related peripheral blood samples to characterize TCR alpha and beta repertoires. The cohort included more than five male and a couple of female infants, with donor ages spanning 7 to 244 days. Thymocytes were released mechanically from tissue and stored at -70 °C as pellets of roughly 9.5-32 million cells. Genomic DNA was extracted from frozen cell pellets with a QIAsymphony instrument. The immunoSEQ multiplex PCR assay was used to amplify the TCRB and TCRAD loci from a standardized amount of quality-controlled genomic DNA. The amplicons covered the V(D)J region and were long enough to include the CDR3 and to identify the V and J genes. The commercial immunoSEQ service was used to sequence amplicons on an Illumina platform. Primer bias and sequencing errors were corrected using previously described methods, and TCRAD and TCRB definitions followed the IMGT database. Analysis of the repertoires was done with immunoSEQ Analyzer 3.0 and VDJTools and included basic statistics, V/J segment usage, diversity estimates, rarefaction and pairwise overlap. To estimate diversity, the Chao1, ChaoE, Efron-Thisted, Shannon and inverse Simpson indices were applied, and diversity was also estimated on datasets down-sampled to the smallest sample. Repertoire overlap used strict matching of CDR3 nucleotide sequence, V gene and J gene, with Jaccard-based multidimensional scaling clustering. Thymus samples yielded on average around 850,000 unique TCRB clonotypes, compared with some 83,000 from blood samples.

The sequence was obtained from a girl less than two years old with a congenital heart defect. Donor details come from another sample of the same person, matched by shared clones. The sequenced sample consisted of thymocytes. This receptor chain uses TRBV7-2 and TRBJ1-1; TRBD1 matches 7 bases in the middle. The CDR3 reads as follows: CASSLWGQWNTEAFF. The DNA sequence is given as TGTGCCAGCAGCCTTTGGGGACAGTGGAACACTGAAGCTTTCTTT.